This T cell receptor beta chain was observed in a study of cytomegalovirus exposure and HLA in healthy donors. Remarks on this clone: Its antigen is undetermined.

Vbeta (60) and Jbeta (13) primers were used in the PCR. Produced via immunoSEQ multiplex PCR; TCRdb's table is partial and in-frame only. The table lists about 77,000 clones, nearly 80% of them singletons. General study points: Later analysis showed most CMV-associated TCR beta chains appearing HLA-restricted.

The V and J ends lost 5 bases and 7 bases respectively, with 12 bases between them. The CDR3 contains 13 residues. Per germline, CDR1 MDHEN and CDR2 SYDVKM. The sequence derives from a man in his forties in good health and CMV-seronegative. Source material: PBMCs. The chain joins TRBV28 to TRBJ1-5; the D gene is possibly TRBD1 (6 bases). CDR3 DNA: TGTGCCAGCAGTCTGCTAGGGGGACAGCCCCAGCATTTT. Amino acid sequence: CASSLLGGQPQHF.